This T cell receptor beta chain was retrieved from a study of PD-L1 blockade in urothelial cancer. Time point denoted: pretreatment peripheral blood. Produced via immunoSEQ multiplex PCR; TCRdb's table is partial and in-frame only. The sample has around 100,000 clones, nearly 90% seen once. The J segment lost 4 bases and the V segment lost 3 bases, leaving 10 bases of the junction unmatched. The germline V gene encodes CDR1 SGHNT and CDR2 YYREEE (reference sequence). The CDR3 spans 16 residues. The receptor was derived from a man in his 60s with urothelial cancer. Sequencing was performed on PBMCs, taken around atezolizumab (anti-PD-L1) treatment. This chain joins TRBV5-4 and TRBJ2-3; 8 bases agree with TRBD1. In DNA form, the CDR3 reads TGTGCCAGCAGCTCATCCGGGCCAGGGGGCCCAGATACGCAGTATTTT. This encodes CASSSSGPGGPDTQYF.